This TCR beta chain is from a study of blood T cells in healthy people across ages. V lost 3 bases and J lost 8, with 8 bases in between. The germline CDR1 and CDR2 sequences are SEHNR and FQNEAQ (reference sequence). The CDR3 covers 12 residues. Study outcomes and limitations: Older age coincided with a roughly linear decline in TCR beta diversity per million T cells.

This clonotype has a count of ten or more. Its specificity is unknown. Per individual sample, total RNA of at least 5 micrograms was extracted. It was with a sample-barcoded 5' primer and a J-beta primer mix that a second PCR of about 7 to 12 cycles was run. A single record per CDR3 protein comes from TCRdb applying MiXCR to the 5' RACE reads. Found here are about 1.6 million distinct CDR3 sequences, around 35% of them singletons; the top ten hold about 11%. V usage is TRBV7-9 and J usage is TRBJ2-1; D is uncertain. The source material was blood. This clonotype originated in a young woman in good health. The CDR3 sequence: CASSFGSDEQFF. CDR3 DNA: TGTGCCAGCAGCTTCGGAAGCGATGAGCAGTTCTTC.